One sample yielded the 32 T cell receptor beta chains listed below, sequenced in a study of blood T cells in healthy people across ages. A J-beta primer mix and a sample-barcoded 5' primer were used in a second PCR of about 7 to 12 cycles. MiXCR, run by TCRdb on the 5' RACE reads, gives a single entry per CDR3 protein. The sample yields over 1,500,000 distinct CDR3 sequences, less than 50% seen once. Material for sequencing was blood. The receptors originated from a woman aged 40 to 50 in good health.

The chain couples TRBV12-3 or TRBV12-4 to TRBJ1-1, with 7 bases that match TRBD1. J gave up 5 bases and V 5 bases, and 8 bases lay outside the gene matches. The length of the CDR3 is 14 residues. CDR3 sequence (DNA): TGTGCCAGCAGTCCCAGGGGGGGCGATACTGAAGCTTTCTTT. Amino acids: CASSPRGGDTEAFF.

This chain connects TRBV5-1 to TRBJ1-6, with no clear D. V was cut by 0 bases and J by 7 bases, with 8 bases left in between. CDR1 and CDR2 (germline): SGHRS, YFSETQ. The CDR3 spans 14 residues. CDR3 amino acids: CASSLGIHNSPLHF. The CDR3 nucleotides read TGCGCCAGCAGCTTGGGGATTCACAATTCACCCCTCCACTTT. The variable domain in full, with the rest retrieved from reference TRBV5-1 and TRBJ1-6, is KAGVTQTPRYLIKTRGQQVTLSCSPISGHRSVSWYQQTPGQGLQFLFEYFSETQRNKGNFPGRFSGRQFSNSRSEMNVSTLELGDSALYLCASSLGIHNSPLHFGNGTRLTVT.

This clonotype was counted only a few times. The genes are TRBV28 and TRBJ1-2; TRBD1 might be the D (6 bases). This CDR3 comprises 16 residues. Trimming took off 2 bases at V and 8 bases at J, with 21 bases between the two ends. Germline V CDR1 and CDR2: MDHEN, SYDVKM. This CDR3 is CASSLVSRKQGRGYTF. The DNA of the CDR3 is TGTGCCAGCAGTTTAGTGTCTCGAAAACAGGGACGAGGCTACACCTTC.

The chain recombines TRBV12-3 or TRBV12-4 with TRBJ2-3; the match to TRBD2 covers 7 bases. This CDR3 has 12 residues. The junction had 8 bases not matched to a gene; V was cut back by 6 bases and J by 11 bases. The CDR3 bases are TGTGCCAGCAGGCGGACTAGTTATATGCAGTATTTT. Residues: CASRRTSYMQYF.

In this sample, this clonotype turned up a few times. The V gene is TRBV28, the J gene TRBJ2-1, with D possibly matching TRBD2 (6 bases). Germline CDR1 MDHEN, CDR2 SYDVKM. V was shortened by 3 bases and J by 9 bases, with 12 bases between the two germline ends. This CDR3 comprises 13 residues. CDR3 region: CASSFIAGSEQFF. In DNA, the CDR3 is TGTGCCAGCAGTTTTATCGCGGGGAGTGAGCAGTTCTTC.

The chain couples TRBV20-1 to TRBJ2-5; 15 bases match TRBD2. Trimming removed 3 bases from V and 11 bases from J; junction bases left unmatched: 16. The CDR3 sequence is 17 residues long. Germline CDR1 reads DFQATT; CDR2 reads SNEGSKA (reference sequence). CDR3 amino acids: CSAREIGTSGGWDEQYF. The CDR3 nucleotides are TGCAGTGCTAGGGAGATAGGGACTAGCGGGGGGTGGGATGAGCAGTACTTC.

This chain uses TRBV6-5 with TRBJ2-6, with D possibly being TRBD1 (5 bases). V shed 6 bases and J shed 0 bases, with 12 bases lying between them. CDR3 length: 16 amino acids. Germline-derived CDR1 and CDR2 are MNHEY and SVGAGI. The CDR3: CASRSVQASGANVLTF. The CDR3 region has the DNA TGTGCCAGCAGATCCGTACAGGCCTCTGGGGCCAACGTCCTGACTTTC.

This chain uses TRBV4-3 with TRBJ2-7; no firm D call. The CDR3 is 15 residues long. V was cut by 0 bases and J by 7 bases, with 16 bases left in between. Germline values: CDR1 LGHNA, CDR2 YSLEER. As DNA, the CDR3 is TGCGCCAGCAGCCAAGAAACGGCCTCCTACAATGAGCAGTACTTC. Amino acid sequence: CASSQETASYNEQYF.

This clonotype showed up just a few times. The chain is built from TRBV5-1 and TRBJ2-1; TRBD1 might be the D (6 bases). From germline, CDR1 is SGHRS and CDR2 YFSETQ. The CDR3 covers 15 residues. Between the trimmed V and J ends, which lost 1 base and 6 bases, there was a span of 14 bases. CDR3 coding DNA: TGCGCCAGCAGCTTGAGGGAGAAAGGGGGCAATGAGCAGTTCTTC. Translating gives CASSLREKGGNEQFF.

The J gene is TRBJ2-7, the V gene TRBV6-5; 8 nucleotides line up with TRBD1. The CDR3 totals 13 residues. The germline gives CDR1 MNHEY, CDR2 SVGAGI. V was clipped by 7 bases and J by 4 bases; unmatched bases: 6. The CDR3 protein is CASISGQGYEQYF. CDR3 coding DNA: TGTGCCAGCATCTCTGGACAGGGTTACGAGCAGTACTTC.

This clonotype was counted between two and nine times. CDR3 coding DNA: TGCGCCAGCAGCCAAGATTCCGCGGGGCCTCAGCCCCAGCATTTT. This gives the protein CASSQDSAGPQPQHF. V usage is TRBV4-1 and J usage is TRBJ1-5, with a weak D call TRBD1 (5 bases). The CDR3 totals 15 residues. CDR1 and CDR2 from the germline V gene are MGHRA and YSYEKL. The V gene lost 0 bases and the J gene lost 6 bases, with 12 bases spanning the gap.

The chain has TRBV2 and TRBJ2-3; TRBD1 or TRBD2 may be the D gene (5 bases each). This CDR3 is built from 13 residues. V was trimmed by 7 bases and J by 8 bases, leaving 16 bases between them. Looked up from germline, CDR1 is SNHLY and CDR2 is FYNNEI. This CDR3 is CASNHPNGGTQYF. CDR3 in DNA: TGTGCCAGCAACCACCCAAATGGGGGTACGCAGTATTTT.

The chain has TRBV7-9 and TRBJ2-1; 7 bases map to TRBD1. V lost 1 base to trimming and J lost 9 bases; unmatched junction nucleotides: 3. The CDR3 length is 13 residues. CDR1 is SEHNR and CDR2 is FQNEAQ in the germline V gene (reference sequence). The CDR3: CASSLDRGSEQFF. CDR3 in DNA: TGTGCCAGCAGCTTAGACAGGGGTAGTGAGCAGTTCTTC.

This chain links TRBV25-1 with TRBJ1-5, with TRBD1 matching 9 bases. Germline trimming cut 7 bases from V and 3 bases from J; bases unmatched to any gene: 25. From germline, CDR1 is MGHDK and CDR2 SYGVNS. The CDR3 runs to 21 residues. The CDR3 loop is CASNPKSESTGGQGINQPQHF. DNA of the CDR3: TGTGCCAGCAACCCAAAAAGTGAGAGCACAGGGGGCCAGGGTATCAATCAGCCCCAGCATTTT. Complete variable domain (other parts from reference TRBV25-1 and TRBJ1-5): EADIYQTPRYLVIGTGKKITLECSQTMGHDKMYWYQQDPGMELHLIHYSYGVNSTEKGDLSSESTVSRIRTEHFPLTLESARPSHTSQYLCASNPKSESTGGQGINQPQHFGDGTRLSIL.

The rearrangement links TRBV12-3 or TRBV12-4 to TRBJ1-5, with TRBD1 identical over 8 bases. V trimming: 6 bases; J trimming: 7 bases; junction bases outside the gene matches: 5. CDR3 length: 13 residues. The CDR3 DNA sequence: TGTGCCAGCAGGACAGGGGTTGAACAGCCCCAGCATTTT. Translated: CASRTGVEQPQHF.

The gene calls are TRBV4-1 and TRBJ2-6; D is unresolved. There are 17 residues in the CDR3. Germline CDR1 is MGHRA and CDR2 is YSYEKL. V lost 1 base and J 1 base, leaving 11 bases between the germline ends. CDR3 amino acids: CASSQAGLLSGANVLTF. The CDR3 nucleotides are TGCGCCAGCAGCCAAGCAGGCCTACTGTCTGGGGCCAACGTCCTGACTTTC.

The chain links TRBV4-1 to TRBJ2-1; no firm D call. Germline lookup yields CDR1 MGHRA and CDR2 YSYEKL. The length of the CDR3 is 14 residues. V was shortened by 0 bases and J by 3 bases, with 6 bases between the two germline ends. As DNA, the CDR3 is TGCGCCAGCAGCCAAGACGGCGACTACAATGAGCAGTTCTTC. This codes for CASSQDGDYNEQFF.

J is TRBJ2-1 and V is TRBV5-1; maybe TRBD1 (6 bases). The DNA end lines up better with TRBJ2-7; the J call may be wrong. The CDR3 consists of 16 residues. The V gene's germline CDR1 is SGHRS and CDR2 YFSETQ. CDR3 DNA sequence: TGCGCCAGCAGCGGGTTGGGGGACACCTCCTACAATGAGCAGTACTTC. As protein: CASSGLGDTSYNEQYF.

The rearrangement joins TRBV3-1 to TRBJ1-2; 7 positions agree with TRBD1. V lost 2 bases, J lost 1 base, and 4 bases stayed unmatched. Germline CDR1 is LGHDT and CDR2 is YNNKEL (reference sequence). This CDR3 comprises 15 residues. The CDR3 region is CASSQRNRGNYGYTF. The CDR3, as DNA: TGTGCCAGCAGCCAAAGAAACAGGGGTAACTATGGCTACACCTTC.

The V gene is TRBV4-3, the J gene TRBJ2-5, with a possible D match to TRBD1 (5 bases). From germline, CDR1 is LGHNA and CDR2 YSLEER. The CDR3 has 15 amino acids. Between the trimmed V and J ends, which lost 0 bases and 1 base, there was a span of 9 bases. CDR3 sequence reads: CASSQERGFQETQYF. CDR3 DNA sequence: TGCGCCAGCAGCCAAGAAAGGGGTTTCCAAGAGACCCAGTACTTC.

Points on this clonotype: A junction end diverges from the germline sequence, so it may reflect a read error. V gene TRBV2 combines with J gene TRBJ1-5; D remains unclear. Germline values: CDR1 SNHLY, CDR2 FYNNEI. This CDR3 contains 14 residues. CDR3 amino acids: CASTEREANQPQHF. The CDR3 nucleotides read TGTGCCAGCACTGAAAGGGAGGCCAATCAGCCCCAGCATTTT.

The chain uses TRBV6-2 or TRBV6-3 and TRBJ2-5, with D possibly matching TRBD2 (5 bases). The germline V gene encodes CDR1 MNHEY and CDR2 SVGEGT. V was clipped by 8 bases and J by 4 bases, with 11 bases between them. The length of the CDR3 is 12 residues. Here the CDR3 DNA reads TGTGCCAGCGGGGAGTACCCAGAGACCCAGTACTTC. This translates into CASGEYPETQYF.

The rearrangement joins TRBV27 to TRBJ2-2, with 9 nucleotides matching TRBD2. With V trimmed by 2 bases and J by 4 bases, 5 bases remained unmatched. The CDR3 spans 16 residues. Germline-derived CDR1 and CDR2 are MNHEY and SMNVEV (reference sequence). This CDR3 is CASSLRRGGATGELFF. In nucleotides, the CDR3 is TGTGCCAGCAGTTTACGTCGCGGGGGGGCCACCGGGGAGCTGTTTTTT.

The rearrangement joins TRBV7-3 to TRBJ2-6; D unresolved. Looked up from germline, CDR1 is SGHTA and CDR2 is FQGTGA. The CDR3 is made up of 14 amino acids. V lost 3 bases and J lost 2, with 5 bases in between. The CDR3 bases are TGTGCCAGCAGCTTTACTACTGGGGCCAACGTCCTGACTTTC. Encoded protein: CASSFTTGANVLTF.

This clonotype occurred a few times. The genes are TRBV13 and TRBJ1-2; 8 bases agree with TRBD1. Germline CDR1 reads PRHDT; CDR2 reads FYEKMQ (reference sequence). This CDR3 is 18 amino acids long. V trimming: 3 bases; J trimming: 0 bases; junction bases outside the gene matches: 12. Written as DNA, the CDR3 is TGTGCCAGCAGCTTGGGGGCAGGGGGCGCTGGAGCTAACTATGGCTACACCTTC. It translates to CASSLGAGGAGANYGYTF. Drawing the rest from reference TRBV13 and TRBJ1-2, the complete variable domain is AAGVIQSPRHLIKEKRETATLKCYPIPRHDTVYWYQQGPGQDPQFLISFYEKMQSDKGSIPDRFSAQQFSDYHSELNMSSLELGDSALYFCASSLGAGGAGANYGYTFGSGTRLTVV.

The chain has TRBV28 and TRBJ1-2; D ambiguous. CDR1 is MDHEN, CDR2 SYDVKM, per germline. The V end lost 9 bases, the J end lost 6 bases, and 23 bases lay between the germline ends. The CDR3 is 15 amino acids. CDR3 nucleotide sequence: TGTGCCAGTGGTAACGTGGCCCAAGTGAGAAATGGCTACACCTTC. Its translation: CASGNVAQVRNGYTF.

J is TRBJ2-3 and V is TRBV6-5; possibly TRBD1 for D (6 bases). Trimming pared 2 bases from V and 0 bases from J, leaving 9 bases between. CDR3 length equals 15 residues. Germline lookup yields CDR1 MNHEY and CDR2 SVGAGI. CDR3 sequence reads: CASSYDRTSTDTQYF. The CDR3 DNA reads TGTGCCAGCAGTTACGACAGGACTAGCACAGATACGCAGTATTTT.

The chain has TRBV27 and TRBJ2-1, with unresolved D. The germline V and J ends were trimmed by 3 bases and 1 base, with 13 bases remaining between them. Germline V gene sequence: CDR1 MNHEY, CDR2 SMNVEV (reference sequence). The CDR3 spans 16 residues. CDR3 loop: CASSFLTERSYNEQFF. For the CDR3, the DNA is TGTGCCAGCAGTTTCCTCACAGAAAGGTCCTACAATGAGCAGTTCTTC.

This clonotype came up once. This sequence joins TRBV10-2 and TRBJ1-1, with TRBD1 as a possible D gene (6 bases). The germline CDR1 and CDR2 sequences are WSHSY and SAAADI. This CDR3 is built from 16 residues. Trimming pared 0 bases from V and 0 bases from J, leaving 11 bases between. The CDR3 sequence: CASSESDRQMNTEAFF. CDR3 sequence (DNA): TGCGCCAGCAGTGAGTCGGACAGACAAATGAACACTGAAGCTTTCTTT.

The sample holds a few counts of this clonotype. One end of the junction varies from germline; a read error may be responsible. The chain combines TRBV27 with TRBJ1-2; perhaps TRBD1 as D (6 bases). CDR1 and CDR2 (germline): MNHEY, SMNVEV (reference sequence). This CDR3 has 19 residues. This chain's CDR3 is CASSSKRGLGTKRTYRYTF. For the CDR3, the DNA is TGTGCCAGCAGCTCGAAAAGGGGCTTGGGGACAAAGAGAACCTATCGCTACACCTTC.

The chain employs TRBV29-1 and TRBJ1-2, with D unresolved. In germline, CDR1 is SQVTM, CDR2 ANQGSEA. The CDR3 runs to 13 residues. V was pared by 4 bases and J by 4 bases, with 13 bases between. CDR3 nucleotides: TGCAGCGTTGCCCGATCCGGGTTCTATGGCTACACCTTC. Encoded protein: CSVARSGFYGYTF.

The chain recombines TRBV27 with TRBJ1-6, with D possibly TRBD1 on 5 matching bases. In germline, CDR1 is MNHEY, CDR2 SMNVEV (reference sequence). V lost 5 bases, J lost 6 bases, and 11 bases lay in between. CDR3 length: 14 amino acids. CDR3: CASSPRGGNSPLHF. CDR3 sequence (DNA): TGTGCCAGCAGTCCGAGGGGCGGTAATTCACCCCTCCACTTT.